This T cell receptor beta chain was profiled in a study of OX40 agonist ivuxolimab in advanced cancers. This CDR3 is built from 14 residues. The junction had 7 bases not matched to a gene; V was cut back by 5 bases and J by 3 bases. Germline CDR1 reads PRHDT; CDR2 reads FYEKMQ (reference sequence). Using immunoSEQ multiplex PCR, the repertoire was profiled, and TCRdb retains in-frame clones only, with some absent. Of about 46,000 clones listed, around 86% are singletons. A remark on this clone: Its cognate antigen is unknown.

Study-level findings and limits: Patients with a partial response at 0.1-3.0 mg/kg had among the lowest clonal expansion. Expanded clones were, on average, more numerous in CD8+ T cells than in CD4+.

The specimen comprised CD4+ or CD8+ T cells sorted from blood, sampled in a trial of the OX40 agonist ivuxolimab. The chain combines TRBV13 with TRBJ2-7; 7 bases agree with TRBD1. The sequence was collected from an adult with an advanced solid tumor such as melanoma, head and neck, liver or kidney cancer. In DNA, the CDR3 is TGTGCCAGCAGCCCCCTGGGACAGATCTACGAGCAGTACTTC. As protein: CASSPLGQIYEQYF.